These T cell receptor beta chains were read from a single sample in a study of blood T cells in healthy people across ages. TCRdb itself ran the 5' RACE reads through MiXCR, one entry per CDR3 protein. The table records about 1 million distinct CDR3 sequences, 40% to 50% of them present only once. The sample comprised blood. These receptors originate from a woman in her fifties or sixties in good health. CDR3s include the opening cysteine and the closing phenylalanine or tryptophan. The D gene is left open where the match is weak. Size values are once, few and many counts, or a class for expanded clones, and some rows have none.

clone_size: many
j_call: TRBJ2-7
v_call: TRBV29-1
cdr3_length: 13
d_call: -
cdr3_nt: TGCAGCGTTGCAGCGGACGGGGGCTACGAGCAGTACTTC
cdr3_aa: CSVAADGGYEQYF

clone_size: few
j_call: TRBJ2-7
v_call: TRBV6-6
cdr3_length: 14
d_call: -
cdr3_nt: TGTGCCAGCAGTTACTTGAGCGGATCCTACGAGCAGTACTTC
cdr3_aa: CASSYLSGSYEQYF

clone_size: few
j_call: TRBJ2-5
v_call: TRBV3-1
cdr3_length: 14
d_call: -
cdr3_nt: TGTGCCAGCAGCCACCCCGGGGGCCAAGAGACCCAGTACTTC
cdr3_aa: CASSHPGGQETQYF

clone_size: -
j_call: TRBJ2-2
v_call: TRBV5-1
cdr3_length: 13
d_call: -
cdr3_nt: TGCGCCAGCAGCAATAGTTACACCGGGGAGCTGTTTTTT
cdr3_aa: CASSNSYTGELFF

clone_size: -
j_call: TRBJ2-3
v_call: TRBV9
cdr3_length: 15
d_call: -
cdr3_nt: TGTGCCAGCAGCGTATCCTCCCAGGGGTCAGATACGCAGTATTTT
cdr3_aa: CASSVSSQGSDTQYF

clone_size: -
j_call: TRBJ2-3
v_call: TRBV2
cdr3_length: 16
d_call: TRBD2
cdr3_nt: TGTGCCAGCAGCGTGCTAGCGGGAGTGATGGCAGATACGCAGTATTTT
cdr3_aa: CASSVLAGVMADTQYF

clone_size: few
j_call: TRBJ2-7
v_call: TRBV28
cdr3_length: 14
d_call: -
cdr3_nt: TGTGCCAGCAACCCTGGTGGGGTTACCTACGAGCAGTACTTC
cdr3_aa: CASNPGGVTYEQYF

clone_size: -
j_call: TRBJ2-5
v_call: TRBV3-1
cdr3_length: 13
d_call: -
cdr3_nt: TGTGCCAGCAGCCAAGATTGGAAAGAGACCCAGTACTTC
cdr3_aa: CASSQDWKETQYF

clone_size: many
j_call: TRBJ1-6
v_call: TRBV7-2
cdr3_length: 15
d_call: -
cdr3_nt: TGTGCCAGCAGCTTAGTTAAGATCTATAATTCACCCCTCCACTTT
cdr3_aa: CASSLVKIYNSPLHF

clone_size: -
j_call: TRBJ2-7
v_call: TRBV9
cdr3_length: 19
d_call: TRBD2
cdr3_nt: TGTGCCAGCAGCGTAGCGCCTAGCGGGAGTAAACCCGCTCTCTACGAGCAGTACTTC
cdr3_aa: CASSVAPSGSKPALYEQYF

clone_size: -
j_call: TRBJ2-1
v_call: TRBV20-1
cdr3_length: 12
d_call: -
cdr3_nt: TGCAGTGCTAGAGATCTCGGACCTGAGCAGTTCTTC
cdr3_aa: CSARDLGPEQFF

clone_size: -
j_call: TRBJ2-3
v_call: TRBV5-4
cdr3_length: 15
d_call: -
cdr3_nt: TGTGCCAGCAGCGCCACCGGTAGGCAAGTAGATACGCAGTATTTT
cdr3_aa: CASSATGRQVDTQYF

clone_size: -
j_call: TRBJ2-7
v_call: TRBV5-1
cdr3_length: 13
d_call: TRBD2
cdr3_nt: TGCGCCAGCAGCGTGGGACTAAATAACGAGCAGTACTTC
cdr3_aa: CASSVGLNNEQYF

clone_size: -
j_call: TRBJ2-7
v_call: TRBV12-3/TRBV12-4
cdr3_length: 14
d_call: TRBD1
cdr3_nt: TGTGCCAGCAGTGTAGCCGGACAGGGCCACGAGCAGTACTTC
cdr3_aa: CASSVAGQGHEQYF

clone_size: -
j_call: TRBJ2-1
v_call: TRBV28
cdr3_length: 17
d_call: -
cdr3_nt: TGTGCCAGCAGCCATTATGGCGCGGGACAAGCCTACAATGAGCAGTTCTTC
cdr3_aa: CASSHYGAGQAYNEQFF

clone_size: -
j_call: TRBJ2-4
v_call: TRBV5-1
cdr3_length: 16
d_call: -
cdr3_nt: TGCGCCAGCAGCTTGCGGGACAACTTAGCCAAAAACATTCAGTACTTC
cdr3_aa: CASSLRDNLAKNIQYF

clone_size: -
j_call: TRBJ1-1
v_call: TRBV5-6
cdr3_length: 14
d_call: -
cdr3_nt: TGTGCCAGCAGCCCGGACATGCGGAACACTGAAGCTTTCTTT
cdr3_aa: CASSPDMRNTEAFF

clone_size: -
j_call: TRBJ2-1
v_call: TRBV3-1
cdr3_length: 15
d_call: -
cdr3_nt: TGTGCCAGCAGCCGAACCGGACAGAATTACAATGAGCAGTTCTTC
cdr3_aa: CASSRTGQNYNEQFF

clone_size: -
j_call: TRBJ2-1
v_call: TRBV27
cdr3_length: 13
d_call: TRBD2
cdr3_nt: TGTGCCAGCACTAGCGGGAGGGCCAATGAGCAGTTCTTC
cdr3_aa: CASTSGRANEQFF

clone_size: -
j_call: TRBJ1-2
v_call: TRBV6-2/TRBV6-3
cdr3_length: 12
d_call: -
cdr3_nt: TGTGCCAGCAGTTCCACCAGGGTGGTCTACACCTTC
cdr3_aa: CASSSTRVVYTF

clone_size: few
j_call: TRBJ2-7
v_call: TRBV20-1
cdr3_length: 14
d_call: -
cdr3_nt: TGCAGTGCTAGAGGATGGACAACACTCTACGAGCAGTACTTC
cdr3_aa: CSARGWTTLYEQYF

clone_size: -
j_call: TRBJ1-5
v_call: TRBV19
cdr3_length: 15
d_call: -
cdr3_nt: TGTGCCAGTAGCATCGGTCATTATAGCAATCAGCCCCAGCATTTT
cdr3_aa: CASSIGHYSNQPQHF

clone_size: few
j_call: TRBJ2-7
v_call: TRBV12-3/TRBV12-4
cdr3_length: 16
d_call: -
cdr3_nt: TGTGCCAGCAGTTTTCCCCCCACTTGGGTGTGGAACGAGCAGTACTTC
cdr3_aa: CASSFPPTWVWNEQYF

clone_size: few
j_call: TRBJ2-7
v_call: TRBV4-2
cdr3_length: 16
d_call: -
cdr3_nt: TGTGCCAGCAGCCAGCCAGTCCGGGACGGAGACTACGAGCAGTACTTC
cdr3_aa: CASSQPVRDGDYEQYF

clone_size: few
j_call: TRBJ2-1
v_call: TRBV20-1
cdr3_length: 12
d_call: -
cdr3_nt: TGCAGTGCCGAGTTTTCCCGCGATGAGCAGTTCTTC
cdr3_aa: CSAEFSRDEQFF

clone_size: -
j_call: TRBJ2-1
v_call: TRBV5-1
cdr3_length: 16
d_call: -
cdr3_nt: TGCGCCTCAGCTGGGGGAGCTACCCATGGGGCTATTGAGCAGTTCTTC
cdr3_aa: CASAGGATHGAIEQFF

clone_size: -
j_call: TRBJ2-1
v_call: TRBV9
cdr3_length: 14
d_call: TRBD1
cdr3_nt: TGTGCCAGCAGGGGACAGGTGACCTACAATGAGCAGTTCTTC
cdr3_aa: CASRGQVTYNEQFF

clone_size: -
j_call: TRBJ2-1
v_call: TRBV24-1
cdr3_length: 17
d_call: TRBD2
cdr3_nt: TGTGCCACCAGTGACTACGGGACTAGCGGGTACCCCGATGAGCAGTTCTTC
cdr3_aa: CATSDYGTSGYPDEQFF

clone_size: -
j_call: TRBJ2-3
v_call: TRBV5-1
cdr3_length: 13
d_call: -
cdr3_nt: TGCGCCAGCAGCTTCCAGGAGTCAGATACGCAGTATTTT
cdr3_aa: CASSFQESDTQYF

clone_size: -
j_call: TRBJ2-7
v_call: TRBV21-1
cdr3_length: 17
d_call: -
cdr3_nt: TGTGCCAGCAGCAAATTAATCGGGCCCTGCGTACCCTACGAGCAGTACTTC
cdr3_aa: CASSKLIGPCVPYEQYF

clone_size: -
j_call: TRBJ1-2
v_call: TRBV27
cdr3_length: 12
d_call: -
cdr3_nt: TGTGCCAGCCACTCTGGGACCTATGGCTACACCTTC
cdr3_aa: CASHSGTYGYTF

clone_size: -
j_call: TRBJ2-1
v_call: TRBV11-2
cdr3_length: 15
d_call: TRBD1
cdr3_nt: TGTGCCAGCAGCTCCAGGACAGGGATTAGGAATGAGCAGTTCTTC
cdr3_aa: CASSSRTGIRNEQFF

clone_size: few
j_call: TRBJ2-5
v_call: TRBV27
cdr3_length: 13
d_call: -
cdr3_nt: TGTGCCAGCAGTTTTCGGGGGAAAGAGACCCAGTACTTC
cdr3_aa: CASSFRGKETQYF

clone_size: -
j_call: TRBJ2-7
v_call: TRBV4-1
cdr3_length: 20
d_call: TRBD1
cdr3_nt: TGCGCCAGCAGCCAAACTATCCCGGGACAGGGGCTCCTAGGCTCCTACGAGCAGTACTTC
cdr3_aa: CASSQTIPGQGLLGSYEQYF

clone_size: once
j_call: TRBJ2-7
v_call: TRBV5-1
cdr3_length: 13
d_call: TRBD2
cdr3_nt: TGCGCCAGCAGGCGGGGGGAGTACAATGAGCAGTACTTC
cdr3_aa: CASRRGEYNEQYF

clone_size: once
j_call: TRBJ2-7
v_call: TRBV6-5
cdr3_length: 14
d_call: TRBD1
cdr3_nt: TGTGCCAGCAGTCGGACAGGGGTGAGGCTCGAGCAGTACTTC
cdr3_aa: CASSRTGVRLEQYF

clone_size: -
j_call: TRBJ2-7
v_call: TRBV27
cdr3_length: 16
d_call: -
cdr3_nt: TGTGCCAGCAGTACACTCAGACTATCCCCTTCTCGGGAGCAGTACTTC
cdr3_aa: CASSTLRLSPSREQYF

clone_size: -
j_call: TRBJ2-3
v_call: TRBV4-1
cdr3_length: 15
d_call: -
cdr3_nt: TGCGCCAGCAGCCAAGATCGGGGAAGCTTTGATACGCAGTATTTT
cdr3_aa: CASSQDRGSFDTQYF

clone_size: -
j_call: TRBJ2-5
v_call: TRBV15
cdr3_length: 12
d_call: -
cdr3_nt: TGTGCCACCAGCAGAGAACGGGAGACCCAGTACTTC
cdr3_aa: CATSRERETQYF

clone_size: -
j_call: TRBJ2-5
v_call: TRBV20-1
cdr3_length: 14
d_call: TRBD1
cdr3_nt: TGCAGTGCTAGAGATCGACAGGGGAGAGAGACCCAGTACTTC
cdr3_aa: CSARDRQGRETQYF

clone_size: -
j_call: TRBJ1-2
v_call: TRBV27
cdr3_length: 15
d_call: -
cdr3_nt: TGTGCCAGCAGTTCTCAGGGAGCAGCTAACTATGGCTACACCTTC
cdr3_aa: CASSSQGAANYGYTF

clone_size: -
j_call: TRBJ2-5
v_call: TRBV3-1
cdr3_length: 15
d_call: TRBD1
cdr3_nt: TGTGCCAGCAGCCCCCGGACAGGGTCTTTGGGGACCCAGTACTTC
cdr3_aa: CASSPRTGSLGTQYF

clone_size: -
j_call: TRBJ2-7
v_call: TRBV29-1
cdr3_length: 15
d_call: TRBD2
cdr3_nt: TGCAGCGTTTCGCCCTTAGCGGGGGGTGGGGAGAACCAGTACTTC
cdr3_aa: CSVSPLAGGGENQYF

clone_size: few
j_call: TRBJ2-1
v_call: TRBV29-1
cdr3_length: 16
d_call: TRBD2
cdr3_nt: TGCAGCGGTGTGGGACTAGCGGGATCTTCCTACAATGAGCAGTTCTTC
cdr3_aa: CSGVGLAGSSYNEQFF

clone_size: -
j_call: TRBJ1-5
v_call: TRBV5-5
cdr3_length: 17
d_call: -
cdr3_nt: TGTGCCAGCAGCGTGGGGATAATAGGGGCAGACAATCAGCCCCAGCATTTT
cdr3_aa: CASSVGIIGADNQPQHF

clone_size: -
j_call: TRBJ1-4
v_call: TRBV2
cdr3_length: 12
d_call: -
cdr3_nt: TGTGCCAGCAGTGAAGACGGAGAAAAACTGTTTTTT
cdr3_aa: CASSEDGEKLFF

clone_size: -
j_call: TRBJ2-3
v_call: TRBV20-1
cdr3_length: 16
d_call: -
cdr3_nt: TGCAGTGCAAAACTAGGTAGCGCCCGAGCGGCAGATACGCAGTATTTT
cdr3_aa: CSAKLGSARAADTQYF

clone_size: -
j_call: TRBJ2-5
v_call: TRBV20-1
cdr3_length: 14
d_call: -
cdr3_nt: TGCAGTGCTAGAGTGAGAGGGAGTGCAGAGACCCAGTACTTC
cdr3_aa: CSARVRGSAETQYF

clone_size: -
j_call: TRBJ2-7
v_call: TRBV2
cdr3_length: 14
d_call: -
cdr3_nt: TGTGCCAGCAGTCAATGGGACATGGCCTACGAGCAGTACTTC
cdr3_aa: CASSQWDMAYEQYF

clone_size: -
j_call: TRBJ2-5
v_call: TRBV9
cdr3_length: 13
d_call: -
cdr3_nt: TGTGCCAGCGGCCGGGCCGATAATATAGAGCAGTACTTC
cdr3_aa: CASGRADNIEQYF

clone_size: few
j_call: TRBJ2-7
v_call: TRBV10-3
cdr3_length: 15
d_call: -
cdr3_nt: TGTGCCATCAGTGAGTCGACGGACTTACCCTACGAGCAGTACTTC
cdr3_aa: CAISESTDLPYEQYF

clone_size: -
j_call: TRBJ2-1
v_call: TRBV12-3/TRBV12-4
cdr3_length: 15
d_call: -
cdr3_nt: TGTGCCAGCAGTTTAGGGGACGCTTACTACAATGAGCAGTTCTTC
cdr3_aa: CASSLGDAYYNEQFF

clone_size: few
j_call: TRBJ2-5
v_call: TRBV3-1
cdr3_length: 14
d_call: TRBD1
cdr3_nt: TGTGCCAGCAACTACAGGGGGTTTGCGGAGACCCAGTACTTC
cdr3_aa: CASNYRGFAETQYF

clone_size: few
j_call: TRBJ2-3
v_call: TRBV7-2
cdr3_length: 16
d_call: -
cdr3_nt: TGTGCCAGCAGCTTAAGTGGGCAAACGAACTTAGATACGCAGTATTTT
cdr3_aa: CASSLSGQTNLDTQYF

clone_size: -
j_call: TRBJ1-2
v_call: TRBV5-1
cdr3_length: 13
d_call: -
cdr3_nt: TGCGCCAGCAGCTTGAACAGATTCTATGGCTACACCTTC
cdr3_aa: CASSLNRFYGYTF

clone_size: few
j_call: TRBJ1-5
v_call: TRBV6-5
cdr3_length: 13
d_call: -
cdr3_nt: TGTGCCAGCAGTTACCTACAGGGTCAGCCCCAGCATTTT
cdr3_aa: CASSYLQGQPQHF

clone_size: once
j_call: TRBJ2-1
v_call: TRBV11-3
cdr3_length: 14
d_call: -
cdr3_nt: TGTGCCAGCAGCTTAGATGGTACTAGTAGTGAGCAGTTCTTC
cdr3_aa: CASSLDGTSSEQFF